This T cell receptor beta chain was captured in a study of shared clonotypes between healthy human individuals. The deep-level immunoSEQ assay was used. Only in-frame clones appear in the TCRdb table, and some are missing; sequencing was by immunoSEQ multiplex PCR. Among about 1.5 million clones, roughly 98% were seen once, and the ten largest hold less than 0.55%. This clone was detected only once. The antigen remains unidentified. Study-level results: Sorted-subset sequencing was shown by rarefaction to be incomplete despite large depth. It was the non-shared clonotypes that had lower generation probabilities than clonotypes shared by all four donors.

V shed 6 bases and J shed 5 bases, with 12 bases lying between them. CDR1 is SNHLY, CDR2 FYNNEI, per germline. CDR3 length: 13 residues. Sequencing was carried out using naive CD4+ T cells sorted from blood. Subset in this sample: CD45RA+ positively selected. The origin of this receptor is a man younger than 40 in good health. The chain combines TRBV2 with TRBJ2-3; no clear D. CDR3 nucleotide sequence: TGTGCCAGCAGCTTTTATTTGGGAGATACGCAGTATTTT. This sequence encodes CASSFYLGDTQYF.